The sample holds a few counts of the clone carrying this T cell receptor beta chain. Random-hexamer reverse transcription was applied to about 0.45 to 1 ug RNA. immunoSEQ multiplex PCR amplified TCR beta CDR3 across 54 Vbeta, 13 Jbeta. TCRdb passed the immunoSEQ multiplex PCR reads through MiXCR, listing each CDR3 protein once. Seen here are roughly 70,000 distinct CDR3 sequences, roughly 95% observed once, and the top ten hold around 0.11%. This sample was taken from a study of CD8 T cells in Susac syndrome. The germline V gene encodes CDR1 SEHNR and CDR2 FQNEAQ (reference sequence). With 5 bases clipped from V and 4 bases from J, the junction kept 8 bases outside the gene matches. The CDR3 spans 15 residues.

The receptor was derived from a human donor with multiple sclerosis. Sequenced material: CD4+ T cells from PBMCs. V and J are TRBV7-9 and TRBJ1-2, with 9 bases matching TRBD1. The CDR3 bases are TGTGCCAGCAGCCCGGGACAGGGATTGGGCTATGGCTACACCTTC. Translation gives CASSPGQGLGYGYTF.